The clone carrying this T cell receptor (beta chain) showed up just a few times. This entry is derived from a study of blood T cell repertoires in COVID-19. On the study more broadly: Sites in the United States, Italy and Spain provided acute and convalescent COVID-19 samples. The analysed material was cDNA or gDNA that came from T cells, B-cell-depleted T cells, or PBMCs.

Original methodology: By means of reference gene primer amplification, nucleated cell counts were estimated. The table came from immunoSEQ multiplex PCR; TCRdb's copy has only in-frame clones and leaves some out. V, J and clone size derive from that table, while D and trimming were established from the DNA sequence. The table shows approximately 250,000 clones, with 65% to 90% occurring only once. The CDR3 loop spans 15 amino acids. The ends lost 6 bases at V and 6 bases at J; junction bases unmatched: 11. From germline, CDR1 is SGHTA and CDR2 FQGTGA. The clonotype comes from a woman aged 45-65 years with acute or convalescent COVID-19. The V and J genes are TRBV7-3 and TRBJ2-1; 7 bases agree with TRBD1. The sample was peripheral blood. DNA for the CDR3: TGTGCCAGCAGTTCCTTCGGGACAGAAGGCAATGAGCAGTTCTTC. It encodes CASSSFGTEGNEQFF. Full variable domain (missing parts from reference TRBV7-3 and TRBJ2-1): GAGVSQTPSNKVTEKGKYVELRCDPISGHTALYWYRQSLGQGPEFLIYFQGTGAADDSGLPNDRFFAVRPEGSVSTLKIQRTERGDSAVYLCASSSFGTEGNEQFFGPGTRLTVL.